This entry lists 2 T cell receptor beta chains sequenced from one sample in a study of human T cells and chemical hapten exposure. TCRdb re-analysed the RACE reads in MiXCR, keeping a single row per CDR3 protein. The sample holds more than 70,000 distinct CDR3 sequences, about 9.9% seen once. As for time point: patch test 2, 6 weeks after DPC sensitization. Treatment given: therapeutic diphenylcyclopropenone sensitization with weekly scalp DPC. The source material was whole blood, sampled in connection with sensitization to the hapten diphenylcyclopropenone (DPC). The receptors were sampled from a man younger than 35 with alopecia areata. Some clones in this sample may be carry-over from other donors' samples.

CDR3 region: CASSSPGTDHYGYTF. The CDR3 DNA sequence: TGTGCCAGCAGCTCCCCCGGGACGGACCACTATGGCTACACCTTC. This chain links TRBV7-9 with TRBJ1-2, with D perhaps matching TRBD1 (5 bases). The V gene lost 4 bases and the J gene lost 3 bases, with 15 bases spanning the gap. CDR1 is SEHNR and CDR2 is FQNEAQ in the germline V gene (reference sequence). The CDR3 consists of 15 residues. Looking up the rest from reference TRBV7-9 and TRBJ1-2 gives the full variable domain: DTGVSQNPRHKITKRGQNVTFRCDPISEHNRLYWYRQTLGQGPEFLTYFQNEAQLEKSRLLSDRFSAERPKGSFSTLEIQRTEQGDSAMYLCASSSPGTDHYGYTFGSGTRLTVV.

The rearrangement uses TRBV2 and TRBJ2-1, with D possibly called TRBD1 or TRBD2 (6 bases each). The CDR3 extends over 14 amino acids. Germline assignment: CDR1 SNHLY and CDR2 FYNNEI. The ends were cut back, 8 bases at V and 8 bases at J, with 19 bases in the middle. CDR3 residues: CASWQGWGADEQFF. The CDR3, as DNA: TGTGCCAGCTGGCAGGGTTGGGGGGCCGATGAGCAGTTCTTC.